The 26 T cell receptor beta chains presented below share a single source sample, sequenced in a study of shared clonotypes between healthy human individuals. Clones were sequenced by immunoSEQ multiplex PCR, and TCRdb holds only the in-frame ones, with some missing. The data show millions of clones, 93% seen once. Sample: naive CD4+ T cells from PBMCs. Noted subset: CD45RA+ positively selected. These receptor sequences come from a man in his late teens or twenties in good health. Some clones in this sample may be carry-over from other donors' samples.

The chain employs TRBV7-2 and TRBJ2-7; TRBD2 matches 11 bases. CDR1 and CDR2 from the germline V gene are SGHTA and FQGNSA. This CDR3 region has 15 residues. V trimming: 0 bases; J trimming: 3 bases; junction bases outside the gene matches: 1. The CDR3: CASSLAGTSGYEQYF. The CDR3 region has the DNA TGTGCCAGCAGCTTAGCTGGGACTAGCGGCTACGAGCAGTACTTC.

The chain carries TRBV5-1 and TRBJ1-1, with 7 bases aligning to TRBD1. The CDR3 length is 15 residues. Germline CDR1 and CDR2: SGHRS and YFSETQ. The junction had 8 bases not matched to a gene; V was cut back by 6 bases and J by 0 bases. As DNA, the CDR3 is TGCGCCAGCACCCCGGAGGGACAGCTGAACACTGAAGCTTTCTTT. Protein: CASTPEGQLNTEAFF. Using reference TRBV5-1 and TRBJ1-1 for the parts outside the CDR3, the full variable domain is KAGVTQTPRYLIKTRGQQVTLSCSPISGHRSVSWYQQTPGQGLQFLFEYFSETQRNKGNFPGRFSGRQFSNSRSEMNVSTLELGDSALYLCASTPEGQLNTEAFFGQGTRLTVV.

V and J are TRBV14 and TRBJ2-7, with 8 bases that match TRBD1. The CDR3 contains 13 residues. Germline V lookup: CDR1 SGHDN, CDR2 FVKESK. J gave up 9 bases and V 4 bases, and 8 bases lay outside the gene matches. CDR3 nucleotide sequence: TGTGCCAGCAGCCCCGGACAGGGTTCGGGGCAGTACTTC. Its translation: CASSPGQGSGQYF.

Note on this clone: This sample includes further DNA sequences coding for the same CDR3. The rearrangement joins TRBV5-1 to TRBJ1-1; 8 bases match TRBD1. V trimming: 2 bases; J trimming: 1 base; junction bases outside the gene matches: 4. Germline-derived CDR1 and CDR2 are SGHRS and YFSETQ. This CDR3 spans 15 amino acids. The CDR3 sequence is CASSFTGGGNTEAFF. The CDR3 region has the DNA TGCGCCAGCAGCTTCACAGGGGGTGGGAACACTGAAGCTTTCTTT.

CDR3 DNA sequence: TGTGCCAGCAGCCAGTCGCCCGGTACGCAGTATTTT. Translated, it gives CASSQSPGTQYF. V and J are TRBV6-1 and TRBJ2-3; D uncertain. V was clipped by 6 bases and J by 8 bases, with 12 bases between them. This CDR3 is built from 12 residues. Looked up from germline, CDR1 is MNHNS and CDR2 is SASEGT.

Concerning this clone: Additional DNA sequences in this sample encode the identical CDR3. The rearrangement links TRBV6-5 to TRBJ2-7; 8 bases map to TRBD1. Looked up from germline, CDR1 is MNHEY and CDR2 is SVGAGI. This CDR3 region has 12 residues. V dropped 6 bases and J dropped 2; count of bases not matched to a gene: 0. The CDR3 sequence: CASRTGAYEQYF. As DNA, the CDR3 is TGTGCCAGCAGGACAGGGGCCTACGAGCAGTACTTC.

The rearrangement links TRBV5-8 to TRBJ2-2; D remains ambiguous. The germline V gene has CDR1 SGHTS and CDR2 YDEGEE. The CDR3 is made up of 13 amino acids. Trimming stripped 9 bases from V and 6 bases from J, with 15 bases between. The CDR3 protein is CATQKIVAGELFF. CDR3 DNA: TGTGCCACCCAGAAGATTGTTGCCGGGGAGCTGTTTTTT.

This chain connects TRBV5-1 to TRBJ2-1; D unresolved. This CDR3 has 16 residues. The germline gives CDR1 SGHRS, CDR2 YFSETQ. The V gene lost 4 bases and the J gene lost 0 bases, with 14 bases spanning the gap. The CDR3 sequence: CASSSGLRSSYNEQFF. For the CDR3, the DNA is TGCGCCAGCAGCAGTGGGTTGCGGAGCTCCTACAATGAGCAGTTCTTC.

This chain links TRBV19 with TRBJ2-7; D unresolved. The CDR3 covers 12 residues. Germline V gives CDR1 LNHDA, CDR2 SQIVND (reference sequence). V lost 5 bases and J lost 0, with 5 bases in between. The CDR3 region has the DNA TGTGCCAGTAGTGAGAACTCCTACGAGCAGTACTTC. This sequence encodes CASSENSYEQYF.

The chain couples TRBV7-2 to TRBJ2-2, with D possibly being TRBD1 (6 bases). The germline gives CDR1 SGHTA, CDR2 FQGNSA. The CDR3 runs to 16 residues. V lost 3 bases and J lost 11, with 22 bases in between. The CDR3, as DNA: TGTGCCAGCAGCTTTCAGGGGTGGCGCACCTTCCCCGAGCTGTTTTTT. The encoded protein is CASSFQGWRTFPELFF.

CDR3 sequence: CASSLMGTGQPQHF. The CDR3 bases are TGTGCCAGCAGCCTGATGGGGACGGGTCAGCCCCAGCATTTT. The chain recombines TRBV7-9 with TRBJ1-5; D may be TRBD1 (5 bases). The germline CDR1 and CDR2 sequences are SEHNR and FQNEAQ (reference sequence). V was clipped by 5 bases and J by 6 bases, with 14 bases between them. The length of the CDR3 is 14 residues.

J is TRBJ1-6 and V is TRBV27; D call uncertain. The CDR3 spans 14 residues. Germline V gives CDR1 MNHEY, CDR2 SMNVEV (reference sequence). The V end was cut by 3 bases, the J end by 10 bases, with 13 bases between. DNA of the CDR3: TGTGCCAGCAGTTTGGTGGGTGGAAGCTCACCCCTCCACTTT. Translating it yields CASSLVGGSSPLHF.

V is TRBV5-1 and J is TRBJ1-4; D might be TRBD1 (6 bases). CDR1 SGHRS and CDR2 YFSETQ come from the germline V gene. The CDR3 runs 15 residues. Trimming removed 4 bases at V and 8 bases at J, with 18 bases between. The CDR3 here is CASSSGVGGGEKLFF. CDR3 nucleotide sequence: TGCGCCAGCAGCAGCGGTGTGGGGGGCGGCGAAAAACTGTTTTTT.

DNA of the CDR3: TGTGCCAGCAGTGAAAGGACAGGATTTGAGACCCAGTACTTC. This sequence encodes CASSERTGFETQYF. The chain joins TRBV25-1 to TRBJ2-5, with 7 bases identical to TRBD1. J lost 5 bases, V lost 2 bases, and 5 bases had no gene match. Germline V gives CDR1 MGHDK, CDR2 SYGVNS. The CDR3 is made up of 14 amino acids.

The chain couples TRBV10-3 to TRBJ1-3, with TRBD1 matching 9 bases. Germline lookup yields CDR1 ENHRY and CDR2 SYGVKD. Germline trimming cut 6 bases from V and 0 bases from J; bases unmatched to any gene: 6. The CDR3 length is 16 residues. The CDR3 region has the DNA TGTGCCATCAGGGGGACAGGGATGAGCTCTGGAAACACCATATATTTT. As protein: CAIRGTGMSSGNTIYF.

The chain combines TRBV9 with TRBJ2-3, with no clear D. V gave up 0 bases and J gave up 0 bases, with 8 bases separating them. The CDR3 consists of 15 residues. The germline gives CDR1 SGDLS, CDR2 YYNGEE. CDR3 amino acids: CASSVVGHSTDTQYF. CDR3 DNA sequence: TGTGCCAGCAGCGTAGTTGGTCATAGCACAGATACGCAGTATTTT.

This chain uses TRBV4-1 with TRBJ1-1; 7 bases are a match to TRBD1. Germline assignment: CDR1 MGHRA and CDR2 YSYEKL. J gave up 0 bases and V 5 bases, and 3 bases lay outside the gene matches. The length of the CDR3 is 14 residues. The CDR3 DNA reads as TGCGCCAGCAGCGAAGGACAGGTGAACACTGAAGCTTTCTTT. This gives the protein CASSEGQVNTEAFF.

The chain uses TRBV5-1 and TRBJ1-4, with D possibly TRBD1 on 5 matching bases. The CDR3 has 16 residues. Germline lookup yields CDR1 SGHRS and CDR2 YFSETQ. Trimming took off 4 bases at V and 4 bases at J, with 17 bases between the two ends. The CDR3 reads CASSPVGDYLNEKLFF. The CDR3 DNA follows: TGCGCCAGCAGCCCCGTGGGGGACTATCTTAATGAAAAACTGTTTTTT.

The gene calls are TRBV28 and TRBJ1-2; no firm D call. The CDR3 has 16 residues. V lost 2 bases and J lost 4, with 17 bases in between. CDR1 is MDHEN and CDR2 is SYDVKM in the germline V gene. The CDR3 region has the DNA TGTGCCAGCAGTTTAGAGGGCCACCTGGAGGGCTATGGCTACACCTTC. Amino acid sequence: CASSLEGHLEGYGYTF.

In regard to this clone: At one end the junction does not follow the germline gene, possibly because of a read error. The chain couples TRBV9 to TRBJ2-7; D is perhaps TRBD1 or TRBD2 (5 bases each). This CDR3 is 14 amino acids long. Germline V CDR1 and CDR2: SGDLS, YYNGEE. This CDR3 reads CASSVTGTSCEQYF. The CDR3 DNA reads TGTGCCAGCAGCGTAACCGGGACCTCCTGCGAGCAGTACTTC. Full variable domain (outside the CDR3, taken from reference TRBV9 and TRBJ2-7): DSGVTQTPKHLITATGQRVTLRCSPRSGDLSVYWYQQSLDQGLQFLIQYYNGEERAKGNILERFSAQQFPDLHSELNLSSLELGDSALYFCASSVTGTSCEQYFGPGTRLTVT.

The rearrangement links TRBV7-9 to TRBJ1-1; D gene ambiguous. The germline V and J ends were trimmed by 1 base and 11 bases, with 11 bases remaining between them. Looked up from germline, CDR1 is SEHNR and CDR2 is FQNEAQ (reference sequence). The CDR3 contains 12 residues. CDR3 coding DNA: TGTGCCAGCAGCTTAGGCCTCTCAGATGCTTTCTTT. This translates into CASSLGLSDAFF.

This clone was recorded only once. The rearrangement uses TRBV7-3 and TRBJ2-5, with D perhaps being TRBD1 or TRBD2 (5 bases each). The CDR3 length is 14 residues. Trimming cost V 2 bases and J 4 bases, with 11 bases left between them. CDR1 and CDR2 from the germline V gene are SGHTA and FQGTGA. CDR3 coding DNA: TGTGCCAGCAGCTTAGTGGGACCAACAGAGACCCAGTACTTC. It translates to CASSLVGPTETQYF.

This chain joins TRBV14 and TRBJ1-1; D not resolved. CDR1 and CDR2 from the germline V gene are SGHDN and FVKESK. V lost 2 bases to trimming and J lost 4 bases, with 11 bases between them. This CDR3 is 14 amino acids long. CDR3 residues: CASSQSGGRTEAFF. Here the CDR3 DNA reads TGTGCCAGCAGCCAAAGCGGTGGACGCACTGAAGCTTTCTTT.

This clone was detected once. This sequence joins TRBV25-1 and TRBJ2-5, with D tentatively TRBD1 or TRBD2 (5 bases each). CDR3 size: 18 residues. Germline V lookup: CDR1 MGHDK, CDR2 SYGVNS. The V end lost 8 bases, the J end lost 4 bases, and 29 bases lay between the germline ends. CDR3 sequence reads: CASSYRSRGTRFRETQYF. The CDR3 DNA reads TGTGCCAGCTCGTATAGGTCGAGGGGTACAAGATTTCGAGAGACCCAGTACTTC.

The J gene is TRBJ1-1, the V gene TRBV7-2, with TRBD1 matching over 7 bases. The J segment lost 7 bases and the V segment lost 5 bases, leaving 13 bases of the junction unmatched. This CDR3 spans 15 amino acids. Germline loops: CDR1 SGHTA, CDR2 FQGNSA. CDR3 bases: TGTGCCAGCAGCCCAAGACAGGGAACGAGTAATGAAGCTTTCTTT. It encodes CASSPRQGTSNEAFF.

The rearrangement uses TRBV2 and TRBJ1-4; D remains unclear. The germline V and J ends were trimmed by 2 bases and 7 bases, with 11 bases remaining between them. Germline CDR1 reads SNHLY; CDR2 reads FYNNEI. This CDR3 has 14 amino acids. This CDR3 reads CASSEMGWSEKLFF. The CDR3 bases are TGTGCCAGCAGTGAAATGGGTTGGAGTGAAAAACTGTTTTTT.